The 30 T cell receptor beta chains presented below share a single source sample, sequenced in a study of early T cells in non-severe SARS-CoV-2 infection. TCRdb used MiXCR to reprocess the 5' RACE reads, holding one entry per CDR3 protein. The sample gives around 70,000 distinct CDR3 sequences, less than 15% of which show up once; 3.9% is in the top ten. Sequencing was performed on whole blood. These receptors came from an adult who was a healthcare worker with PCR-confirmed SARS-CoV-2 infection or an uninfected control (not recorded which).

This clonotype was detected only a few times. This chain joins TRBV5-1 and TRBJ2-1, with a tentative D call TRBD1 (6 bases). Trimming took 0 bases from V and 5 from J, leaving 9 bases between them. The CDR3 has 14 amino acids. Germline V gene lookup returns CDR1 SGHRS and CDR2 YFSETQ. The CDR3 sequence: CASSLGQVNNEQFF. CDR3 nucleotides: TGCGCCAGCAGCTTGGGACAGGTTAACAATGAGCAGTTCTTC.

This clonotype showed up many times. This chain joins TRBV20-1 and TRBJ1-4; 11 nucleotides line up with TRBD1. Losses at the gene ends were 5 bases for V and 8 bases for J; bases not matched to a gene: 7. This CDR3 has 14 amino acids. Germline V gene data show CDR1 as DFQATT and CDR2 as SNEGSKA (reference sequence). Here the CDR3 reads CSALRDRGFEKLFF. The CDR3 DNA is TGCAGTGCTCTACGGGACAGGGGGTTCGAAAAACTGTTTTTT.

This clonotype was picked up many times. The chain is built from TRBV20-1 and TRBJ1-4, with 7 bases aligning to TRBD1. Germline V gene lookup returns CDR1 DFQATT and CDR2 SNEGSKA (reference sequence). This CDR3 comprises 13 residues. The V segment lost 5 bases and the J segment 7 bases; nucleotides outside the gene matches: 7. The DNA of the CDR3 is TGCAGTGCTTGGACAGGCCTACCTGAAAAACTGTTTTTT. Translation: CSAWTGLPEKLFF.

This clonotype was observed at least ten times. This rearrangement joins TRBV20-1 to TRBJ2-7; D is possibly TRBD1 or TRBD2 (6 bases each). The V and J ends lost 3 bases and 6 bases respectively, with 9 bases between them. Germline lookup yields CDR1 DFQATT and CDR2 SNEGSKA (reference sequence). The CDR3 sequence is 11 residues long. CDR3 DNA sequence: TGCAGTGCTAGTGGGGGGCGCGAGCAGTACTTC. It specifies CSASGGREQYF.

The chain recombines TRBV29-1 with TRBJ2-7; tentatively, D is TRBD1 (5 bases). Trimming cost V 5 bases and J 5 bases, with 7 bases left between them. Germline V gene sequence: CDR1 SQVTM, CDR2 ANQGSEA. The CDR3 length is 10 residues. CDR3 nucleotides: TGCAGCGTTCAGGACAACGAGCAGTACTTC. Translated: CSVQDNEQYF.

The chain carries TRBV2 and TRBJ2-3, with TRBD1 matching over 9 bases. This CDR3 has 14 residues. Germline CDR1 and CDR2: SNHLY and FYNNEI. V shed 6 bases and J 4 bases; nucleotides not matched to a gene: 5. DNA for the CDR3: TGTGCCAGCAGATTTACAGGGGGCGCAGATACGCAGTATTTT. Encoded protein: CASRFTGGADTQYF.

The rearrangement uses TRBV6-1 and TRBJ2-3; TRBD1 matches 7 bases. The CDR3 totals 14 residues. Germline V gives CDR1 MNHNS, CDR2 SASEGT. V lost 3 bases and J lost 4; bases outside the gene matches: 4. CDR3 coding DNA: TGTGCCAGCAGTGACAGGGGGATCGCAGATACGCAGTATTTT. Translated: CASSDRGIADTQYF.

This clonotype was recorded many times. The chain has TRBV28 and TRBJ2-5, with TRBD1 identical over 11 bases. Germline V gives CDR1 MDHEN, CDR2 SYDVKM. V was pared by 5 bases and J by 0 bases, with 14 bases of the junction left unmatched. The CDR3 covers 19 residues. The CDR3 loop reads CASSPILKGTGGNQETQYF. CDR3 DNA sequence: TGTGCCAGCAGTCCGATCTTAAAGGGGACAGGGGGAAACCAAGAGACCCAGTACTTC.

This clonotype was detected ten times or more. The chain links TRBV29-1 to TRBJ2-3, with no clear D. The CDR3 length is 13 residues. V was cut by 0 bases and J by 1 base, with 5 bases left in between. Germline CDR1 reads SQVTM; CDR2 reads ANQGSEA. The chain's CDR3 is CSVEDRRTDTQYF. The DNA for the CDR3 is TGCAGCGTTGAAGATCGGCGCACAGATACGCAGTATTTT.

This chain joins TRBV27 and TRBJ2-7; D gene ambiguous. V lost 6 bases, J lost 6 bases, and 18 bases lay in between. Germline V gene sequence: CDR1 MNHEY, CDR2 SMNVEV (reference sequence). This CDR3 comprises 14 residues. This CDR3 reads CASRTSGIWGEQYF. CDR3 bases: TGTGCCAGCAGGACTTCAGGAATATGGGGCGAGCAGTACTTC.

J is TRBJ1-1 and V is TRBV27; D not resolved. The V gene lost 10 bases and the J gene lost 4 bases, with 19 bases spanning the gap. The CDR3 sequence is 14 residues long. Germline CDR1 reads MNHEY; CDR2 reads SMNVEV (reference sequence). The CDR3 bases are TGTGCCACCTCCCCCGGAGGAAGAACCACTGAAGCTTTCTTT. Translation: CATSPGGRTTEAFF.

The chain recombines TRBV5-1 with TRBJ2-1, with 7 bases lining up with TRBD1. The V and J ends lost 2 bases and 5 bases, in that order; junction bases with no gene match: 7. Germline values: CDR1 SGHRS, CDR2 YFSETQ. The CDR3 has 15 residues. The CDR3 protein is CASSFDRVWNNEQFF. CDR3 DNA sequence: TGCGCCAGCAGCTTTGACAGGGTTTGGAACAATGAGCAGTTCTTC.

A few counts support this clonotype. The chain joins TRBV20-1 to TRBJ1-5, with D maybe TRBD1 (6 bases). V lost 5 bases, J lost 5 bases, and 10 bases lay in between. The germline V gene has CDR1 DFQATT and CDR2 SNEGSKA (reference sequence). The length of the CDR3 is 12 residues. This CDR3 reads CSASTGHQPQHF. The DNA of the CDR3 is TGCAGTGCTTCCACAGGGCATCAGCCCCAGCATTTT.

V is TRBV19 and J is TRBJ2-5; 8 positions match TRBD2. The V segment lost 6 bases and the J segment 3 bases; nucleotides outside the gene matches: 6. CDR1 is LNHDA, CDR2 SQIVND, per germline (reference sequence). The CDR3 consists of 14 residues. The chain's CDR3 is CASRSGSFEETQYF. CDR3 DNA: TGTGCCAGTAGGAGCGGGAGCTTTGAAGAGACCCAGTACTTC.

In this sample, this clonotype turned up many times. V usage is TRBV5-4 and J usage is TRBJ2-3; 11 positions match TRBD2. This CDR3 region has 15 residues. Germline CDR1 is SGHNT and CDR2 is YYREEE (reference sequence). Germline trimming cut 4 bases from V and 6 bases from J; bases unmatched to any gene: 7. The CDR3 DNA follows: TGTGCCAGCAGCCCGACTAGCGGGAAATCCGATACGCAGTATTTT. This gives the protein CASSPTSGKSDTQYF.

This clonotype was detected ten times or more. This rearrangement joins TRBV27 to TRBJ2-7; the D gene is possibly TRBD2 (6 bases). The V gene lost 3 bases and the J gene lost 3 bases, with 12 bases spanning the gap. Germline V gives CDR1 MNHEY, CDR2 SMNVEV (reference sequence). The CDR3 sequence is 14 residues long. This CDR3 reads CASSFGRDLYEQYF. For the CDR3, the DNA is TGTGCCAGCAGTTTCGGGCGGGACCTCTACGAGCAGTACTTC.

The chain has TRBV6-5 and TRBJ2-1, with 9 bases identical to TRBD2. From germline, CDR1 is MNHEY and CDR2 SVGAGI. V was pared by 0 bases and J by 10 bases, with 1 base of the junction left unmatched. This CDR3 has 13 amino acids. The CDR3 DNA reads TGTGCCAGCAGTTACTCCGGACTAGCGGAGCAGTTCTTC. Protein sequence: CASSYSGLAEQFF.

This rearrangement joins TRBV28 to TRBJ1-1, with 9 bases matching TRBD1. CDR1 is MDHEN, CDR2 SYDVKM, per germline. The CDR3 runs 13 residues. After removal of 4 bases from V and 6 bases from J, the junction contained 3 bases not matched to a gene. The CDR3 DNA is TGTGCCAGCAGTTCCGGACAGGGGTCTGAAGCTTTCTTT. It specifies CASSSGQGSEAFF.

The V and J genes are TRBV20-1 and TRBJ2-7; 10 bases agree with TRBD2. The CDR3 has 14 residues. Germline V gene data show CDR1 as DFQATT and CDR2 as SNEGSKA (reference sequence). Trimming at V came to 4 bases and at J to 2 bases, leaving 5 bases not matched to a gene. CDR3: CSATPSGGTYEQYF. The CDR3 nucleotides read TGCAGTGCTACCCCTAGCGGGGGAACCTACGAGCAGTACTTC.

This clonotype was observed a handful of times. V usage is TRBV20-1 and J usage is TRBJ2-7, with 10 bases identical to TRBD1. Germline V gene lookup returns CDR1 DFQATT and CDR2 SNEGSKA (reference sequence). Trimming at V came to 7 bases and at J to 1 base, leaving 10 bases not matched to a gene. The CDR3 is 15 amino acids. DNA for the CDR3: TGCAGTGGAGGGGACCGGGGACAGGGGTCCTACGAGCAGTACTTC. It specifies CSGGDRGQGSYEQYF.

A note on this clonotype: Since a much larger clone is just one base distant, this may be a read error. The genes are TRBV28 and TRBJ2-1; the D is unclear. Germline-derived CDR1 and CDR2 are MDHEN and SYDVKM. The CDR3 is 13 amino acids. The CDR3 DNA reads TGTGTCAGCGCCGCCCAGACCAGACGAGAGCAGTTCTTC. This codes for CVSAAQTRREQFF.

In this sample, this clonotype turned up many times. The chain employs TRBV29-1 and TRBJ2-7; a weak D match, TRBD1 (5 bases). Germline-derived CDR1 and CDR2 are SQVTM and ANQGSEA. The V gene lost 8 bases and the J gene lost 3 bases, with 14 bases spanning the gap. The CDR3 consists of 12 residues. Here the CDR3 DNA reads TGCAGCCCACGACCACAGGACTACGAGCAGTACTTC. Its protein product is CSPRPQDYEQYF.

This clonotype was counted at least ten times. This chain links TRBV20-1 with TRBJ2-1; 11 nucleotides agree with TRBD2. Germline trimming cut 4 bases from V and 5 bases from J; bases unmatched to any gene: 10. This CDR3 has 16 residues. Germline V gives CDR1 DFQATT, CDR2 SNEGSKA (reference sequence). The CDR3 sequence is CSAISVSGLADNEQFF. The CDR3 DNA follows: TGCAGTGCTATTTCTGTTTCGGGACTAGCGGACAATGAGCAGTTCTTC.

This clonotype was detected many times. V and J are TRBV18 and TRBJ2-3; D unclear. V shed 1 base and J shed 3 bases, with 14 bases lying between them. CDR3 length: 16 residues. Germline CDR1 reads KGHSH; CDR2 reads LQKENI. CDR3 DNA: TGTGCCAGCTCACCACTAGTCGGACCCCAGACAGATACGCAGTATTTT. Amino acids: CASSPLVGPQTDTQYF.

The J gene is TRBJ2-3, the V gene TRBV7-3, with D hard to call. The V end lost 1 base, the J end lost 4 bases, and 3 bases lay between the germline ends. The CDR3 length is 12 residues. Looked up from germline, CDR1 is SGHTA and CDR2 is FQGTGA. The CDR3 reads CASSLNSDTQYF. In DNA form, the CDR3 reads TGTGCCAGCAGCTTAAACTCAGATACGCAGTATTTT.

Ten or more counts support this clonotype. The J gene is TRBJ2-2, the V gene TRBV7-3; 12 bases fit TRBD2. The CDR3 extends over 15 amino acids. Losses at the gene ends were 11 bases for V and 5 bases for J; bases not matched to a gene: 9. Germline V gene sequence: CDR1 SGHTA, CDR2 FQGTGA. CDR3 in DNA: TGTGCCCGAGATACCGGGACTAGCGGGACCGGGGAGCTGTTTTTT. Protein sequence: CARDTGTSGTGELFF.

This clonotype was seen only a few times. CDR3 sequence (DNA): TGTGCCAGTGAAATGGGGGGCCGACAGCCCCAGCATTTT. Residues: CASEMGGRQPQHF. The chain employs TRBV6-6 and TRBJ1-5, with D possibly matching TRBD1 (6 bases). V was shortened by 9 bases and J by 7 bases, with 16 bases between the two germline ends. The CDR3 length is 13 residues. From germline, CDR1 is MNHNY and CDR2 SVGAGI (reference sequence).

The chain couples TRBV27 to TRBJ2-7; D unresolved. Germline CDR1 is MNHEY and CDR2 is SMNVEV (reference sequence). The CDR3 runs to 15 residues. V lost 5 bases and J lost 2, with 16 bases in between. CDR3 loop: CASSPAVTPTYEQYF. In DNA, the CDR3 is TGTGCCAGCAGTCCCGCAGTAACCCCCACCTACGAGCAGTACTTC.

The chain is built from TRBV9 and TRBJ2-1, with 14 bases aligning to TRBD2. In germline, CDR1 is SGDLS, CDR2 YYNGEE. The CDR3 runs 14 residues. Trimming removed 6 bases from V and 9 bases from J; junction bases left unmatched: 5. The CDR3 sequence: CASMRLAGGGEQFF. In nucleotides, the CDR3 is TGTGCCAGCATGAGACTAGCGGGAGGGGGTGAGCAGTTCTTC.

This clonotype was seen at least ten times. The CDR3 here is CSARVLQREAFF. Here the CDR3 DNA reads TGCAGTGCTAGAGTCCTACAACGTGAAGCTTTCTTT. V is TRBV20-1 and J is TRBJ1-1, with no clear D. CDR1 is DFQATT and CDR2 is SNEGSKA in the germline V gene (reference sequence). The V end lost 1 base, the J end lost 7 bases, and 10 bases lay between the germline ends. CDR3 size: 12 residues.